The present TCR beta chain was sequenced within a study of neurological immune-mediated disorders. Overall study findings and caveats: Subjects shared no identical expanded-clone CDR3 amino acid sequences, suggesting private TCR-beta repertoires in all groups. The study found the most TCR clonal expansion in HTLV-1-associated myelopathy and the least in multiple sclerosis, below healthy controls.

The cDNA was produced through 5'RACE with 10-nucleotide random UMIs. MiXCR, run by TCRdb on the 5' RACE reads, gives a single entry per CDR3 protein. The data contain tens of thousands of distinct CDR3 sequences, roughly 10% of them seen just once; the ten biggest clones take up about 6.6%. By frequency in the sample, this clonotype is medium-sized. Its target is not known. Indicated time point: longitudinal time-point 1 (baseline). Stored at -80 C, 2 million PBMCs were the source of the unsorted libraries. The sequencing input was PBMCs. This TCR was sampled from a male donor with HTLV-1-associated myelopathy (HAM/TSP).

The CDR3 spells CASSARDRGRNEKLFF. CDR3 coding DNA: TGTGCCAGCAGCGCCAGGGACCGCGGAAGGAATGAAAAACTGTTTTTT. The genes are TRBV7-9 and TRBJ1-4; D may be TRBD1 (5 bases). V gave up 5 bases and J gave up 5 bases, with 18 bases separating them. CDR3 length equals 16 residues. Germline V gene sequence: CDR1 SEHNR, CDR2 FQNEAQ (reference sequence).